This passage covers 8 T cell receptor beta chains from one sample sequenced in a study of blood T cells in healthy people across ages. A second roughly 6 to 11 cycle PCR used barcoded and J-beta primers. TCRdb itself ran the 5' RACE reads through MiXCR, one entry per CDR3 protein. Of just over 800,000 distinct CDR3 sequences in the sample, 55% to 65% are singletons; the top ten hold around a quarter. Input material: blood. The receptors stem from a man aged 25-45 years in good health.

V gene TRBV29-1 combines with J gene TRBJ2-5; a weak D match, TRBD2 (6 bases). The end of the DNA aligns better with TRBJ2-7, so the J call may be wrong. CDR3 length equals 12 residues. From germline, CDR1 is SQVTM and CDR2 ANQGSEA. The CDR3 region is CSVKQEGYEQYF. The CDR3 DNA reads TGCAGCGTTAAACAGGAGGGGTACGAGCAGTACTTC.

This clonotype was seen only a few times. The V gene is TRBV7-9, the J gene TRBJ2-5, with D unclear. Germline CDR1 SEHNR, CDR2 FQNEAQ (reference sequence). Trimming stripped 5 bases from V and 1 base from J, with 14 bases between. The CDR3 is 15 residues long. In DNA form, the CDR3 reads TGTGCCAGCAGCCCACCTTCGTATCCCCAAGAGACCCAGTACTTC. Its translation: CASSPPSYPQETQYF.

This chain uses TRBV4-3 with TRBJ2-7; a weak D match, TRBD1 (6 bases). This CDR3 contains 16 residues. Deletions cut 0 bases from V and 0 bases from J, with 12 bases between. Germline V gives CDR1 LGHNA, CDR2 YSLEER. Here the CDR3 DNA reads TGCGCCAGCAGCCAAGAAGCACAGGGAAGCTCCTACGAGCAGTACTTC. It yields the protein CASSQEAQGSSYEQYF.

The J gene is TRBJ2-1, the V gene TRBV7-3, with unresolved D. From germline, CDR1 is SGHTA and CDR2 FQGTGA. V was cut by 5 bases and J by 8 bases, with 13 bases left in between. This CDR3 contains 13 residues. The CDR3 DNA sequence: TGTGCCAGCAGCCGCCTTGGGGTCCATGAGCAGTTCTTC. It is translated as CASSRLGVHEQFF.

J is TRBJ1-2 and V is TRBV5-1; tentatively, D is TRBD1 (5 bases). The CDR3 consists of 17 residues. Germline V gives CDR1 SGHRS, CDR2 YFSETQ. V lost 2 bases and J 3 bases, leaving 20 bases between the germline ends. CDR3 coding DNA: TGCGCCAGCAGCTTCAAACCAAAGACAGCAACCGACTATGGCTACACCTTC. This encodes CASSFKPKTATDYGYTF.

This clonotype was seen a handful of times. The V gene is TRBV27, the J gene TRBJ2-7, with D tentatively TRBD1 or TRBD2 (7 bases each). V dropped 2 bases and J dropped 3 bases, with 14 bases sitting between them. This CDR3 contains 15 residues. CDR1 MNHEY and CDR2 SMNVEV come from the germline V gene (reference sequence). The DNA of the CDR3 is TGTGCCAGCAGTTTACGGGGGGACAGTTACTACGAGCAGTACTTC. Encoded protein: CASSLRGDSYYEQYF.

V gene TRBV12-3 or TRBV12-4 combines with J gene TRBJ2-7; D perhaps matches TRBD2 (6 bases). V gave up 0 bases and J gave up 3 bases, with 15 bases separating them. The CDR3 runs 16 residues. The CDR3 DNA reads as TGTGCCAGCAGTTTAGCTCCCGGGGAGGAACGCTACGAGCAGTACTTC. This encodes CASSLAPGEERYEQYF.

This clonotype turned up a few times. The chain carries TRBV5-5 and TRBJ2-1; TRBD2 might be the D (6 bases). The CDR3 totals 12 residues. V shed 3 bases and J shed 12 bases, with 13 bases lying between them. Per the germline V gene, CDR1 is SGHKS and CDR2 is YYEKEE (reference sequence). The DNA for the CDR3 is TGTGCCAGCAGCTCGGGGGACCGCGGGCAGTTCTTC. Translating it yields CASSSGDRGQFF.